This TCR beta chain was obtained from a study of CD8 T cells in ankylosing spondylitis (dated 2017 in TCRdb). About the full investigation: The study profiled T cell receptor beta repertoires in healthy donors and ankylosing spondylitis patients to find disease-linked TCR variants. The full study cohort comprised approximately 23 ankylosing spondylitis patients and around 100 healthy donors. Samples of peripheral blood were taken, and for ankylosing spondylitis patients, synovial fluid was collected as well. Findings and caveats that apply to the study as a whole: In peripheral blood, the disease-linked clones were found at relatively low frequencies and had a CD8+ phenotype. Significant enrichment of the disease-linked clones was reported in matched synovial fluid samples from ankylosing spondylitis patients. Some motif variants had previously been reported in the synovial fluid and blood of reactive arthritis patients, which suggests shared mechanisms of disease initiation. A TCR beta motif of seven or eight highly homologous amino acid variants appeared characteristic of blood from ankylosing spondylitis patients.

In this sample, this clonotype turned up many times. Its binding antigen is unknown. Per-base quality was not reported, and no clone a single base away is much larger than it. The instrument given in TCRdb is Illumina HiSeq 2500. Quantitative 5'-RACE with molecular barcodes was used to prepare TCR beta libraries. As for the original processing: A new computational method based on a probabilistic model of VDJ rearrangement was used to identify disease-linked TCR variants. TCRdb trimmed public reads at Q25 via fastp, called clones via MiXCR and kept in-frame beta chains. Here each entry gathers all rows of one CDR3 protein and keeps the most common genes and DNA. TCRdb's processing, not the study's, gives the V and J calls here. The sample table contains roughly 69,000 distinct CDR3 sequences; only one count was recorded for about 5.2% of them. 2% to 2.5% of the sample rests with the top ten. The CDR3 sequence holds 13 residues, the cysteine and phenylalanine included. CDR3 DNA only is kept here, 39 bases in frame from base 1. V sheds 2 bases and J sheds 8 bases, leaving 12 bases between their ends. From the germline V gene, CDR1 is MDHEN and CDR2 is SYDVKM.

The sample consisted of blood, either unsorted or a sorted T cell fraction (not recorded which). This sequence was found in a male donor with ankylosing spondylitis or in good health (not recorded which). The rearrangement combines TRBV28 with TRBJ1-2; the D segment could be TRBD1, given 6 matching bases. The sequence in DNA is TGTGCCAGCAGTTTAGCGGGGGCTTGGGGCTACACCTTC. This encodes CASSLAGAWGYTF.